This T cell receptor (beta chain) was captured in a study of blood T cell repertoires in COVID-19. Study overall: Whether acute or convalescent, the COVID-19 samples came from the United States, Italy and Spain. The cDNA or gDNA used as material had been derived from T cells, B-cell-depleted T cells, or PBMCs.

V lost 5 bases, J lost 4 bases, and 11 bases stayed unmatched. Germline V gives CDR1 MNHEY, CDR2 SMNVEV (reference sequence). There are 16 residues in the CDR3. In the original analysis: It was from reference gene primer amplification that nucleated cell counts were estimated. Only in-frame clones appear in the TCRdb table, and some are missing; sequencing was by immunoSEQ multiplex PCR. V and J calls and clone size are copied from that table; D and trimming were computed from the DNA. Altogether about 150,000 clones are present, 70% to 90% being singletons, with the ten largest covering approximately 2.1%.

The sequence was collected from a man aged 50 to 59 who had recovered from COVID-19. This chain joins TRBV27 and TRBJ2-7; 10 nucleotides line up with TRBD2. Specimen: peripheral blood. The CDR3: CASSQGTSAKPYEQYF. In DNA form, the CDR3 reads TGTGCCAGCAGTCAGGGGACTAGCGCAAAACCTTACGAGCAGTACTTC.